These 24 T cell receptor beta chains came from one sample sequenced in a study of radiation and T cells in renal cell carcinoma. Time point given: blood 2 weeks post-SBRT. Treatment defined: 15 Gy SBRT to primary tumor, nephrectomy 4 weeks later. Sequenced by immunoSEQ multiplex PCR; TCRdb stores in-frame clones only, minus some. The sample shows 70,000 to 100,000 clones, 80% to 90% of them seen only once. Source: blood, taken from a patient whose treatment included radiotherapy and nephrectomy. These receptors originate from a woman aged 45-60 years with renal cell carcinoma.

This chain uses TRBV6-6 with TRBJ1-5; D is undetermined. Trimming stripped 5 bases from V and 0 bases from J, with 8 bases between. Germline V CDR1 and CDR2: MNHNY, SVGAGI (reference sequence). The CDR3 has 14 amino acids. The CDR3 loop is CASSPTTSNQPQHF. In nucleotides, the CDR3 is TGTGCCAGCAGTCCTACAACTAGCAATCAGCCCCAGCATTTT.

This clone was recorded only once. The genes are TRBV5-1 and TRBJ1-4, with D possibly being TRBD1 (6 bases). Per the germline V gene, CDR1 is SGHRS and CDR2 is YFSETQ. Trimming shortened V by 4 bases and J by 0 bases, and 7 bases separated the two germline ends. This CDR3 is built from 14 residues. The CDR3 bases are TGCGCCAGCAGCCCAGGGGCAACTAATGAAAAACTGTTTTTT. Translating it yields CASSPGATNEKLFF.

This chain uses TRBV7-9 with TRBJ1-6, with D perhaps matching TRBD1 (6 bases). Trimming pared 4 bases from V and 10 bases from J, leaving 8 bases between. Germline values: CDR1 SEHNR, CDR2 FQNEAQ (reference sequence). The CDR3 has 12 residues. The CDR3 DNA sequence: TGTGCCAGCAGCTCACAGGGATCACCCCTCCACTTT. Its translation: CASSSQGSPLHF.

J is TRBJ2-3 and V is TRBV2, with 7 bases that match TRBD2. CDR1 is SNHLY and CDR2 is FYNNEI in the germline V gene. The CDR3 has 14 amino acids. After removal of 6 bases from V and 0 bases from J, the junction contained 3 bases not matched to a gene. The CDR3 DNA follows: TGTGCCAGCAGACTAGCGAAAAGCACAGATACGCAGTATTTT. Its translation is CASRLAKSTDTQYF.

This clone was found once. V and J are TRBV6-6 and TRBJ2-2; TRBD2 matches at 8 bases. V dropped 6 bases and J dropped 6; count of bases not matched to a gene: 6. The CDR3 covers 14 residues. Germline V lookup: CDR1 MNHNY, CDR2 SVGAGI (reference sequence). The CDR3 sequence: CASRAAGGPGELFF. The DNA of the CDR3 is TGTGCCAGCAGGGCCGCGGGGGGCCCCGGGGAGCTGTTTTTT.

The rearrangement uses TRBV27 and TRBJ2-1, with unresolved D. The CDR3 runs to 14 residues. Germline CDR1 reads MNHEY; CDR2 reads SMNVEV (reference sequence). Trimming cost V 3 bases and J 4 bases, with 10 bases left between them. DNA of the CDR3: TGTGCCAGCAGTTTGAACAGAATTTACAATGAGCAGTTCTTC. Amino acids: CASSLNRIYNEQFF.

The rearrangement links TRBV14 to TRBJ2-1; 11 nucleotides match TRBD1. The CDR3 spans 15 residues. Per germline, CDR1 SGHDN and CDR2 FVKESK. V lost 4 bases and J lost 4; bases outside the gene matches: 3. DNA of the CDR3: TGTGCCAGCAGCCCGGACAGGGGGCTTTACAATGAGCAGTTCTTC. It encodes CASSPDRGLYNEQFF.

The gene calls are TRBV9 and TRBJ1-6; D is perhaps TRBD1 (5 bases). Between the trimmed V and J ends, which lost 1 base and 14 bases, there was a span of 13 bases. The germline CDR1 and CDR2 sequences are SGDLS and YYNGEE. The length of the CDR3 is 13 residues. CDR3 region: CASSVIGVITLHF. In nucleotides, the CDR3 is TGTGCCAGCAGCGTAATAGGGGTTATCACCCTCCACTTT.

The chain recombines TRBV5-1 with TRBJ2-3; 8 bases align to TRBD1. V lost 3 bases and J lost 4; bases outside the gene matches: 13. Germline V gives CDR1 SGHRS, CDR2 YFSETQ. The CDR3 extends over 17 amino acids. The CDR3 region has the DNA TGCGCCAGCAGCTCCTTAAGCGACAGGGGATATGCAGATACGCAGTATTTT. Translation: CASSSLSDRGYADTQYF.

The rearrangement joins TRBV28 to TRBJ1-5; no definite D call. The CDR3 totals 14 residues. Trimming cost V 5 bases and J 2 bases, with 10 bases left between them. CDR1 is MDHEN and CDR2 is SYDVKM in the germline V gene. The CDR3 DNA follows: TGTGCCAGCAGTCTTGGCCATGGCAATCAGCCCCAGCATTTT. Its protein product is CASSLGHGNQPQHF.

The CDR3 sequence: CASSGQGGGEQYF. In nucleotides, the CDR3 is TGTGCCAGCAGTGGACAGGGAGGGGGCGAGCAGTACTTC. This rearrangement joins TRBV6-1 to TRBJ2-7; either TRBD1 or TRBD2 may fit D (7 bases each). The V end lost 4 bases, the J end lost 6 bases, and 13 bases lay between the germline ends. Germline V gene data show CDR1 as MNHNS and CDR2 as SASEGT. The CDR3 length is 13 residues.

The V and J genes are TRBV10-1 and TRBJ1-1; TRBD1 aligns across 8 bases. The CDR3 is 11 amino acids. Germline V CDR1 and CDR2: WNHNN, SYGVQD (reference sequence). Unmatched junction bases numbered 6, after V lost 7 bases and J lost 11 bases. DNA for the CDR3: TGCGCCAGCAACTGGACAGGGTCGGCTTTCTTT. It is translated as CASNWTGSAFF.

The J gene is TRBJ2-3, the V gene TRBV4-3; D is perhaps TRBD1 (5 bases). CDR3 length: 14 amino acids. With 2 bases removed from V and 6 bases from J, the gap between germline ends came to 12 bases. Germline values: CDR1 LGHNA, CDR2 YSLEER. CDR3: CASSQQGWGDTQYF. DNA of the CDR3: TGCGCCAGCAGCCAACAGGGTTGGGGTGATACGCAGTATTTT.

The V gene is TRBV19, the J gene TRBJ1-5, with 7 bases fitting TRBD1. The length of the CDR3 is 16 residues. In germline, CDR1 is LNHDA, CDR2 SQIVND (reference sequence). The J segment lost 0 bases and the V segment lost 1 base, leaving 3 bases of the junction unmatched. The chain's CDR3 is CASSIGGTVSNQPQHF. The CDR3, as DNA: TGTGCCAGTAGTATAGGAGGGACAGTTAGCAATCAGCCCCAGCATTTT.

This chain joins TRBV5-6 and TRBJ2-5; TRBD2 matches 10 bases. Trimming removed 0 bases from V and 5 bases from J; junction bases left unmatched: 7. Germline CDR1 is SGHDT and CDR2 is YYEEEE. The CDR3 runs 16 residues. CDR3 DNA: TGTGCCAGCAGCTTGGGGGCTAGCGGGAGCAGGGAGACCCAGTACTTC. Residues: CASSLGASGSRETQYF.

The V and J genes are TRBV7-9 and TRBJ2-5; perhaps TRBD2 as D (6 bases). The germline V and J ends were trimmed by 5 bases and 2 bases, with 15 bases remaining between them. The CDR3 totals 15 residues. The germline V gene encodes CDR1 SEHNR and CDR2 FQNEAQ (reference sequence). The CDR3 nucleotides read TGTGCCAGCAGCCGCCGAGGGACTGATCAAGAGACCCAGTACTTC. This translates into CASSRRGTDQETQYF.

This clone was observed a single time. In DNA form, the CDR3 reads TGTGCCAGCAGCTTAACGACTCTCCAAGAGACCCAGTACTTC. This codes for CASSLTTLQETQYF. V usage is TRBV7-2 and J usage is TRBJ2-5; D is unresolved. The CDR3 sequence is 14 residues long. Germline CDR1 and CDR2: SGHTA and FQGNSA. V gave up 2 bases and J gave up 1 base, with 8 bases separating them.

V is TRBV4-2 and J is TRBJ2-2, with 11 positions matching TRBD2. CDR3 length: 18 amino acids. Trimming cost V 2 bases and J 0 bases; bases outside gene matches: 5. Germline V lookup: CDR1 LGHNA, CDR2 YNFKEQ. In nucleotides, the CDR3 is TGTGCCAGCAGCCAACTAGGGACTAGCGGAGCGAACACCGGGGAGCTGTTTTTT. This encodes CASSQLGTSGANTGELFF.

The chain uses TRBV6-4 and TRBJ1-1; 7 nucleotides line up with TRBD1. CDR3 length: 15 amino acids. Trimming at V came to 2 bases and at J to 2 bases, leaving 5 bases not matched to a gene. The germline V gene has CDR1 MRHNA and CDR2 SNTAGT. The CDR3 region has the DNA TGTGCCAGCAGTGACCTTCCAGGGGGAAACACTGAAGCTTTCTTT. Protein product: CASSDLPGGNTEAFF.

This clone was counted only a few times. V is TRBV28 and J is TRBJ1-6, with a weak D call TRBD1 (5 bases). This CDR3 is 11 amino acids long. CDR1 is MDHEN and CDR2 is SYDVKM in the germline V gene. The ends were cut back, 6 bases at V and 13 bases at J, with 10 bases in the middle. The DNA of the CDR3 is TGTGCCAGCAGAATCTGGGGGCCCCTCCACTTT. It is translated as CASRIWGPLHF.

The chain joins TRBV7-2 to TRBJ2-1; 15 positions match TRBD2. Germline V lookup: CDR1 SGHTA, CDR2 FQGNSA. V lost 5 bases to trimming and J lost 9 bases; unmatched junction nucleotides: 5. The CDR3 consists of 15 residues. The CDR3 is CASSKGLAGGVEQFF. In DNA form, the CDR3 reads TGTGCCAGCAGCAAAGGACTAGCGGGAGGGGTTGAGCAGTTCTTC. Filled out from reference TRBV7-2 and TRBJ2-1, the complete variable domain reads GAGVSQSPSNKVTEKGKDVELRCDPISGHTALYWYRQSLGQGLEFLIYFQGNSAPDKSGLPSDRFSAERTGGSVSTLTIQRTQQEDSAVYLCASSKGLAGGVEQFFGPGTRLTVL.

Remarks on this clone: Within the sample, other DNA sequences also encode this same CDR3. This chain joins TRBV5-4 and TRBJ2-5, with D possibly TRBD1 on 6 matching bases. Trimming removed 0 bases at V and 5 bases at J, with 11 bases between. The V gene's germline CDR1 is SGHNT and CDR2 YYREEE (reference sequence). This CDR3 spans 14 amino acids. In DNA form, the CDR3 reads TGTGCCAGCAGCTTGGCTGGGGGCGGGGAGACCCAGTACTTC. Protein product: CASSLAGGGETQYF. The variable domain in full, completed from reference TRBV5-4 and TRBJ2-5, reads ETGVTQSPTHLIKTRGQQVTLRCSSQSGHNTVSWYQQALGQGPQFIFQYYREEENGRGNFPPRFSGLQFPNYSSELNVNALELDDSALYLCASSLAGGGETQYFGPGTRLLVL.

The chain uses TRBV7-9 and TRBJ2-1, with D hard to call. CDR1 is SEHNR, CDR2 FQNEAQ, per germline (reference sequence). The CDR3 has 14 amino acids. The V end was cut by 4 bases, the J end by 6 bases, with 13 bases between. CDR3 in amino acids: CASSYPTSLNEQFF. For the CDR3, the DNA is TGTGCCAGCAGCTACCCAACCAGTCTCAATGAGCAGTTCTTC. The variable domain in full, with the rest retrieved from reference TRBV7-9 and TRBJ2-1, is DTGVSQNPRHKITKRGQNVTFRCDPISEHNRLYWYRQTLGQGPEFLTYFQNEAQLEKSRLLSDRFSAERPKGSFSTLEIQRTEQGDSAMYLCASSYPTSLNEQFFGPGTRLTVL.

This rearrangement joins TRBV7-2 to TRBJ2-7, with 12 bases aligning to TRBD2. The CDR3 spans 17 residues. Germline loops: CDR1 SGHTA, CDR2 FQGNSA. Trimming removed 5 bases from V and 2 bases from J; junction bases left unmatched: 10. This CDR3 reads CASSLRTSGIVPYEQYF. The CDR3 DNA reads TGTGCCAGCAGCCTCAGGACTAGCGGGATCGTCCCCTACGAGCAGTACTTC.